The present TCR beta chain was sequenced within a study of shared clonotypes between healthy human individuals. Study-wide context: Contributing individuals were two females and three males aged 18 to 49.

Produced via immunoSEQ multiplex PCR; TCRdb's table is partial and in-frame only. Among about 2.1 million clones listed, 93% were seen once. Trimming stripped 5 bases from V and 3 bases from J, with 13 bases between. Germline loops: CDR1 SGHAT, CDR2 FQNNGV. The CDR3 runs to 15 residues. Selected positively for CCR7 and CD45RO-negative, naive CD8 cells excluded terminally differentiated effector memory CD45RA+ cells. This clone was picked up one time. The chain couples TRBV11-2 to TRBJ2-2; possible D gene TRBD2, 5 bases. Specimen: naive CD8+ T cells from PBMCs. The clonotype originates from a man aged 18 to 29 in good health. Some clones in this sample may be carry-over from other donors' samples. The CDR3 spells CASSLFPGDTGELFF. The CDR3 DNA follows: TGTGCCAGCAGCCTATTCCCCGGGGACACCGGGGAGCTGTTTTTT.